This record looks at one T cell receptor beta chain sequence and its context. Antigen specificity is unknown. Trimming removed 1 base from V and 11 bases from J; junction bases left unmatched: 15. Germline V gene data show CDR1 as SGHDN and CDR2 as FVKESK. The CDR3 spans 17 residues. This sample is part of a study of T cell clones after liver transplantation. Background on the study: Tolerance: complete withdrawal held at least one year, liver enzymes staying within twice normal. Overall study results and limits: Compared with third party-reactive sequences, donor-reactive ones declined more, independent of withdrawal success. In a couple of subjects, few donor cells limited the measurable donor-reactive repertoire. Rather than being deleted, graft donor-reactive T cells may have moved into the graft.

This table comes from immunoSEQ multiplex PCR, and its TCRdb copy is limited to in-frame clones, with some not included. The sample has about 99,000 clones, 75% to 85% seen once; the top ten hold just under 1%. The origin of this receptor is a human donor who received a liver transplant. Sequenced material: CD4+ T cells from blood, taken before liver transplant. The rearrangement uses TRBV14 and TRBJ1-4, with 8 nucleotides matching TRBD1. The CDR3 bases are TGTGCCAGCAGCCAAGCGACAGGGGAGTTCGGAGGTACCAAACTGTTTTTT. This gives the protein CASSQATGEFGGTKLFF.